A single sample gave rise to the 13 T cell receptor beta chains below, sequenced in a study of regulatory T cells in long-lasting Graves disease. Time point specified: persistent/refractory GD, antithyroid drugs over 5 years with positive TRAb. There was RNA extracted from PBMCs, and the TCR library was made from it. Combining iRepertoire HTBI primers with Arm-PCR of CDR3 regions, the authors built TCR beta libraries. TCRdb used MiXCR to reprocess the multiplex PCR reads, holding one entry per CDR3 protein. The data show approximately 500,000 distinct CDR3 sequences, 20% to 25% seen once. This specimen was peripheral blood mononuclear cells (PBMCs), taken when the disease was refractory, from a patient treated with antithyroid drugs. The receptor set was obtained from a female donor with Graves disease.

This clonotype has only a few counts. The chain links TRBV2 to TRBJ2-7; D gene uncertain. Germline V gene data show CDR1 as SNHLY and CDR2 as FYNNEI. The CDR3 extends over 12 amino acids. Trimming took 5 bases from V and 1 from J, leaving 6 bases between them. Written as DNA, the CDR3 is TGTGCCAGCAGTACTGCTTCCTACGAGCAGTACTTC. It codes for CASSTASYEQYF. Looking up the rest from reference TRBV2 and TRBJ2-7 gives the full variable domain: EPEVTQTPSHQVTQMGQEVILRCVPISNHLYFYWYRQILGQKVEFLVSFYNNEISEKSEIFDDQFSVERPDGSNFTLKIRSTKLEDSAMYFCASSTASYEQYFGPGTRLTVT.

On this clonotype itself: A single base separates this from a much larger clone, so it may be a read error. V is TRBV11-1 and J is TRBJ2-7; the D call may be TRBD1 or TRBD2 (5 bases each). V was clipped by 4 bases and J by 3 bases, with 19 bases between them. This CDR3 is built from 16 residues. The germline CDR1 and CDR2 sequences are SGHAT and FQDESV (reference sequence). CDR3 region: CASSSWIWDGDYEQYF. The CDR3 DNA follows: TGTGCCAGCAGCTCATGGATTTGGGACGGCGACTACGAGCAGTACTTC.

The rearrangement uses TRBV20-1 and TRBJ2-7; 8 bases are shared with TRBD1. The junction had 6 bases not matched to a gene; V was cut back by 1 base and J by 1 base. This CDR3 is built from 15 residues. In germline, CDR1 is DFQATT, CDR2 SNEGSKA (reference sequence). CDR3 in DNA: TGCAGTGCTAGAGCGATCGGACAGGGATCCTACGAGCAGTACTTC. Amino acid sequence: CSARAIGQGSYEQYF.

Ten or more counts support this clonotype. V and J are TRBV7-3 and TRBJ2-5; 11 bases map to TRBD2. Germline V lookup: CDR1 SGHTA, CDR2 FQGTGA. V shed 5 bases, J shed 5 bases, and the junction held 7 bases outside the gene matches. The CDR3 extends over 15 amino acids. CDR3 amino acids: CASSPLAGGGETQYF. The DNA of the CDR3 is TGTGCCAGCAGCCCCTTAGCGGGAGGGGGGGAGACCCAGTACTTC.

About this clonotype itself: Since a much larger clone is just one base distant, this may be a read error. The chain recombines TRBV10-3 with TRBJ1-1, with D unresolved. Germline V CDR1 and CDR2: ENHRY, SYGVKD. CDR3 length: 15 amino acids. V shed 2 bases and J shed 3 bases, with 13 bases lying between them. The CDR3 region is CAISEPRGKDTEAFF. DNA of the CDR3: TGTGCCATCAGTGAGCCCCGCGGCAAGGACACTGAAGCTTTCTTT.

This clonotype has only one observation. Given a far larger clone just one base away, this is likely a sequencing read error. The chain employs TRBV6-2 or TRBV6-3 and TRBJ1-6; no definite D call. The germline V gene encodes CDR1 MNHEY and CDR2 SVGEGT. CDR3 length: 14 amino acids. V lost 4 bases and J lost 10, with 14 bases in between. The CDR3 sequence is CASSSPDEWSPLHF. The DNA of the CDR3 is TGTGCCAGCAGTTCACCCGACGAGTGGTCACCCCTCCACTTT.

CDR3 region: CASSFSWGFQHF. The CDR3 coding sequence is TGTGCCAGCAGTTTTTCCTGGGGGTTTCAGCATTTT. The chain couples TRBV6-5 to TRBJ1-5; D might be TRBD1 (5 bases). CDR1 is MNHEY and CDR2 is SVGAGI in the germline V gene. Trimming shortened V by 4 bases and J by 13 bases, and 14 bases separated the two germline ends. The CDR3 is 12 residues long.

This clonotype was detected ten times or more. The chain has TRBV2 and TRBJ1-2, with TRBD1 matching 7 bases. The CDR3 spans 14 residues. The ends lost 5 bases at V and 2 bases at J; junction bases unmatched: 5. Germline loops: CDR1 SNHLY, CDR2 FYNNEI. The CDR3 spells CASSPQTGNYGYTF. The CDR3 DNA sequence: TGTGCCAGCAGTCCACAGACAGGGAACTATGGCTACACCTTC.

The chain carries TRBV7-9 and TRBJ2-7, with 10 bases identical to TRBD2. With V trimmed by 5 bases and J by 6 bases, 10 bases remained unmatched. CDR1 is SEHNR and CDR2 is FQNEAQ in the germline V gene (reference sequence). This CDR3 is built from 15 residues. In DNA form, the CDR3 reads TGTGCCAGCAGCACAAGGACTAGCGGAACCACCGAGCAGTACTTC. As protein: CASSTRTSGTTEQYF.

This clonotype was detected many times. The chain combines TRBV20-1 with TRBJ1-2; 11 positions match TRBD1. J gave up 4 bases and V 3 bases, and 7 bases lay outside the gene matches. The germline gives CDR1 DFQATT, CDR2 SNEGSKA (reference sequence). CDR3 length: 15 residues. The CDR3 here is CSASEGTGGPYGYTF. For the CDR3, the DNA is TGCAGTGCTAGTGAGGGGACAGGGGGGCCCTATGGCTACACCTTC.

This clonotype appeared many times. V gene TRBV11-1 combines with J gene TRBJ1-1; D gene unclear. Trimming removed 1 base from V and 0 bases from J, with 6 bases in between. Germline V gene sequence: CDR1 SGHAT, CDR2 FQDESV (reference sequence). This CDR3 is 14 amino acids long. DNA of the CDR3: TGTGCCAGCAGCTTAGACAGAGTGAACACTGAAGCTTTCTTT. Its protein is CASSLDRVNTEAFF.

This clonotype was detected only a few times. V and J are TRBV25-1 and TRBJ1-3, with no clear D. V gave up 3 bases and J gave up 0 bases, with 9 bases separating them. This CDR3 has 15 amino acids. The germline CDR1 and CDR2 sequences are MGHDK and SYGVNS. Here the CDR3 DNA reads TGTGCCAGCAGTGAGGGTACAGCCTCTGGAAACACCATATATTTT. Amino acid sequence: CASSEGTASGNTIYF.

This clonotype was detected many times. The chain has TRBV20-1 and TRBJ1-5; D remains unclear. V shed 0 bases and J shed 5 bases, with 11 bases lying between them. CDR3 size: 14 residues. Germline V gene sequence: CDR1 DFQATT, CDR2 SNEGSKA (reference sequence). CDR3 nucleotides: TGCAGTGCTAGAGATCTACGAAGGGATCAGCCCCAGCATTTT. It yields the protein CSARDLRRDQPQHF.